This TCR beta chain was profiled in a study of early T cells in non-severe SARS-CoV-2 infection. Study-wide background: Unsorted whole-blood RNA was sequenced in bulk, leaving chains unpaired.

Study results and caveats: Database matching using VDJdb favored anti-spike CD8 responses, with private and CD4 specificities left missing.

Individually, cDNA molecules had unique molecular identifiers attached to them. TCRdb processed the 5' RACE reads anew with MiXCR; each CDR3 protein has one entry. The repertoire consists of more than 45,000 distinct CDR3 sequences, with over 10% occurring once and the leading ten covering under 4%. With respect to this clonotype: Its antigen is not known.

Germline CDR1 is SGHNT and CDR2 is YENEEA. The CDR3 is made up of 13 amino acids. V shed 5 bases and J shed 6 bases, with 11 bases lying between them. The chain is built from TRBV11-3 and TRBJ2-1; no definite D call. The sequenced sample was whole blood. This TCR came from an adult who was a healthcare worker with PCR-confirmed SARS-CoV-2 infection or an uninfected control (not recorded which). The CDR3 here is CASSPPLSNEQFF. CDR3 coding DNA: TGTGCCAGCAGCCCCCCCCTCAGCAATGAGCAGTTCTTC.